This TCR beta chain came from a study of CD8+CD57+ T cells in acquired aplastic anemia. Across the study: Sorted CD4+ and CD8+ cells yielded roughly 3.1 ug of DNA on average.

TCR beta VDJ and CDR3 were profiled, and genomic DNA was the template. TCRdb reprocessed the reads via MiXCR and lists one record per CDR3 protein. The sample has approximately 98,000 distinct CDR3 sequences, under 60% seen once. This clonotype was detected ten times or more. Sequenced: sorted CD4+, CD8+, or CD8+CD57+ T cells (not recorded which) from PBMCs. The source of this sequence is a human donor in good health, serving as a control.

CDR3 residues: CSARDRLISSTDTQYF. The CDR3 region has the DNA TGCAGTGCTAGAGATAGGCTCATCTCTAGCACAGATACGCAGTATTTT. This rearrangement joins TRBV20-1 to TRBJ2-3; D remains unclear. CDR1 is DFQATT, CDR2 SNEGSKA, per germline (reference sequence). V lost 0 bases and J 0 bases, leaving 13 bases between the germline ends. CDR3 length equals 16 residues.